The 27 T cell receptor beta chains reported below all come from one sample, sequenced in a study of STAT5B mutations in CD4+ large granular lymphocyte leukemia. Generated by immunoSEQ multiplex PCR, the TCRdb table keeps only in-frame clones and is missing some. The sample contains approximately 49,000 clones, about three quarters of which appear only once. The sequenced sample consisted of CD4+ T cells from blood buffy coats. The receptor set was obtained from a human donor in good health.

The genes are TRBV7-2 and TRBJ1-1; D is perhaps TRBD1 (5 bases). Germline-derived CDR1 and CDR2 are SGHTA and FQGNSA. There are 13 residues in the CDR3. V lost 5 bases to trimming and J lost 2 bases, with 9 bases between them. This CDR3 is CASSPQGNTEAFF. The CDR3 DNA reads as TGTGCCAGCAGCCCTCAGGGCAACACTGAAGCTTTCTTT.

The chain has TRBV2 and TRBJ1-4; TRBD1 matches 7 bases. Germline V lookup: CDR1 SNHLY, CDR2 FYNNEI. The CDR3 consists of 16 residues. V was pared by 2 bases and J by 5 bases, with 8 bases of the junction left unmatched. The DNA for the CDR3 is TGTGCCAGCAGTGAAAGAACGTGGACAGGCAATGAAAAACTGTTTTTT. As protein: CASSERTWTGNEKLFF.

CDR3 region: CAWNMGWTGTSEKLFF. CDR3 DNA: TGTGCCTGGAACATGGGCTGGACAGGGACTTCGGAAAAACTGTTTTTT. V and J are TRBV30 and TRBJ1-4; the match to TRBD1 covers 8 bases. Trimming at V came to 4 bases and at J to 8 bases, leaving 15 bases not matched to a gene. CDR1 is GTSNPN and CDR2 is SVGIG in the germline V gene (reference sequence). The CDR3 contains 16 residues.

This clone was picked up one time. The chain employs TRBV13 and TRBJ2-7; D may match TRBD1 or TRBD2 (6 bases each). This CDR3 is 14 amino acids long. Germline V gene lookup returns CDR1 PRHDT and CDR2 FYEKMQ (reference sequence). Trimming pared 0 bases from V and 3 bases from J, leaving 9 bases between. In DNA form, the CDR3 reads TGTGCCAGCAGCTTAGGAGGGGGGAACTACGAGCAGTACTTC. Translation gives CASSLGGGNYEQYF.

This chain connects TRBV14 to TRBJ2-2, with D possibly matching TRBD2 (7 bases). This CDR3 has 15 residues. The V end lost 4 bases, the J end lost 7 bases, and 16 bases lay between the germline ends. Germline assignment: CDR1 SGHDN and CDR2 FVKESK. CDR3 nucleotide sequence: TGTGCCAGCAGCCCTTCGGGGGGCCAAGGCGGGGAGCTGTTTTTT. Its protein is CASSPSGGQGGELFF.

This rearrangement joins TRBV7-2 to TRBJ2-3, with D possibly called TRBD1 or TRBD2 (5 bases each). V was clipped by 3 bases and J by 4 bases, with 8 bases between them. CDR1 and CDR2 from the germline V gene are SGHTA and FQGNSA. The CDR3 has 13 residues. The CDR3 region is CASSFQGADTQYF. CDR3 DNA sequence: TGTGCCAGCAGCTTTCAGGGAGCAGATACGCAGTATTTT.

V gene TRBV28 combines with J gene TRBJ1-2, with 8 bases lining up with TRBD1. The CDR3 consists of 13 residues. The germline gives CDR1 MDHEN, CDR2 SYDVKM. The J segment lost 8 bases and the V segment lost 5 bases, leaving 7 bases of the junction unmatched. The chain's CDR3 is CASSRTGSRGYTF. CDR3 DNA: TGTGCCAGCAGTCGGACAGGGTCGAGGGGCTACACCTTC.

This clone has just a few counts. The gene calls are TRBV6-1 and TRBJ1-1; possible D gene TRBD1, 6 bases. Trimming took off 6 bases at V and 2 bases at J, with 10 bases between the two ends. The CDR3 contains 13 residues. Germline V gene lookup returns CDR1 MNHNS and CDR2 SASEGT. The CDR3 DNA follows: TGTGCCAGCAGGGAACAGGGTAACACTGAAGCTTTCTTT. Residues: CASREQGNTEAFF.

The sample holds one count of this clone. The rearrangement uses TRBV28 and TRBJ2-7, with 9 positions matching TRBD1. This CDR3 contains 16 residues. The germline gives CDR1 MDHEN, CDR2 SYDVKM. The trim removed 4 bases at V and 4 bases at J, leaving 11 bases unmatched. Written as DNA, the CDR3 is TGTGCCAGCAGTTCCCGGGGGACAGGGAGGGATTACGAGCAGTACTTC. Translated, it gives CASSSRGTGRDYEQYF.

The chain carries TRBV28 and TRBJ2-7; D might be TRBD1 or TRBD2, each matching 5 bases. Germline V lookup: CDR1 MDHEN, CDR2 SYDVKM. CDR3 length: 15 residues. Trimming took off 7 bases at V and 2 bases at J, with 18 bases between the two ends. CDR3 in amino acids: CASTLGAAAAYEQYF. For the CDR3, the DNA is TGTGCCAGCACCTTAGGGGCAGCGGCCGCCTACGAGCAGTACTTC.

In its sample, this clone was seen a few times. This chain connects TRBV6-6 to TRBJ2-5; weak D call: TRBD2 (5 bases). Germline CDR1 reads MNHNY; CDR2 reads SVGAGI (reference sequence). V was cut by 0 bases and J by 5 bases, with 16 bases left in between. The CDR3 runs 16 residues. CDR3: CASSYSDRGALETQYF. For the CDR3, the DNA is TGTGCCAGCAGTTACTCCGACCGGGGAGCTCTGGAGACCCAGTACTTC.

This clone was picked up one time. The chain joins TRBV19 to TRBJ2-6; the match to TRBD2 covers 8 bases. Trimming at V came to 9 bases and at J to 4 bases, leaving 5 bases not matched to a gene. The CDR3 is made up of 14 amino acids. Germline CDR1 and CDR2: LNHDA and SQIVND (reference sequence). The CDR3 DNA sequence: TGTGCCAGCGGGGGGGGTTACGGGGCCAACGTCCTGACTTTC. Protein sequence: CASGGGYGANVLTF. Using reference TRBV19 and TRBJ2-6 for the parts outside the CDR3, the full variable domain is DGGITQSPKYLFRKEGQNVTLSCEQNLNHDAMYWYRQDPGQGLRLIYYSQIVNDFQKGDIAEGYSVSREKKESFPLTVTSAQKNPTAFYLCASGGGYGANVLTFGAGSRLTVL.

The chain combines TRBV29-1 with TRBJ1-1; TRBD1 is a possible D gene (6 bases). Germline lookup yields CDR1 SQVTM and CDR2 ANQGSEA. The CDR3 totals 11 residues. The CDR3 bases are TGCGGAGGGGGGGCCCTCACTGAAGCTTTCTTT. Amino acid sequence: CGGGALTEAFF.

The chain is built from TRBV27 and TRBJ1-1, with unresolved D. The length of the CDR3 is 14 residues. Trimming shortened V by 4 bases and J by 3 bases, and 12 bases separated the two germline ends. The germline V gene encodes CDR1 MNHEY and CDR2 SMNVEV (reference sequence). This CDR3 is CASSSQSWDTEAFF. CDR3 in DNA: TGTGCCAGCAGTTCTCAAAGCTGGGACACTGAAGCTTTCTTT.

With regard to this clone: The identical CDR3 is also encoded by other nucleotide sequences in the sample. V and J are TRBV19 and TRBJ2-5; D unresolved. Trimming shortened V by 2 bases and J by 5 bases, and 3 bases separated the two germline ends. The CDR3 sequence is 11 residues long. Germline loops: CDR1 LNHDA, CDR2 SQIVND (reference sequence). CDR3 protein: CASSISETQYF. The CDR3 DNA reads as TGTGCCAGTAGTATAAGCGAGACCCAGTACTTC.

In nucleotides, the CDR3 is TGTGCCAGCAGCTTGGGGGACTTCAGCACCATATATTTT. Protein: CASSLGDFSTIYF. The J gene is TRBJ1-3, the V gene TRBV5-6; D is possibly TRBD1 (5 bases). CDR3 length: 13 amino acids. Germline V gene lookup returns CDR1 SGHDT and CDR2 YYEEEE. V lost 0 bases, J lost 9 bases, and 10 bases lay in between.

This clone was seen only once. At the DNA level, this CDR3 is encoded by other sequences in the same sample as well. V is TRBV5-1 and J is TRBJ2-2; 7 bases line up with TRBD1. Germline trimming cut 0 bases from V and 3 bases from J; bases unmatched to any gene: 8. Per germline, CDR1 SGHRS and CDR2 YFSETQ. The CDR3 spans 17 residues. The CDR3 coding sequence is TGCGCCAGCAGCTTGGATCCCGACAGGGCGGACACCGGGGAGCTGTTTTTT. This translates into CASSLDPDRADTGELFF.

As DNA, the CDR3 is TGTGCCAGCTCACCACAGGGTCGAGATACGCAGTATTTT. Translation gives CASSPQGRDTQYF. The J gene is TRBJ2-3, the V gene TRBV18; D is ambiguous. Germline lookup yields CDR1 KGHSH and CDR2 LQKENI. The CDR3 runs to 13 residues. Deletions cut 1 base from V and 5 bases from J, with 7 bases between.

This chain uses TRBV2 with TRBJ1-2; D unresolved. The CDR3 covers 13 residues. The ends were cut back, 5 bases at V and 4 bases at J, with 11 bases in the middle. Germline CDR1 is SNHLY and CDR2 is FYNNEI. CDR3 in DNA: TGTGCCAGCAGTTTACAGATTCCCTATGGCTACACCTTC. It encodes CASSLQIPYGYTF.

The V gene is TRBV5-6, the J gene TRBJ1-5; the D gene is possibly TRBD1 (5 bases). The CDR3 has 15 residues. Germline assignment: CDR1 SGHDT and CDR2 YYEEEE. Deletions cut 2 bases from V and 5 bases from J, with 14 bases between. Here the CDR3 reads CASSFGALGDQPQHF. In nucleotides, the CDR3 is TGTGCCAGCAGCTTCGGGGCCTTGGGGGATCAGCCCCAGCATTTT.

V and J are TRBV30 and TRBJ1-4, with unresolved D. The CDR3 loop spans 13 amino acids. From germline, CDR1 is GTSNPN and CDR2 SVGIG (reference sequence). Trimming removed 8 bases from V and 8 bases from J, with 18 bases in between. The CDR3 loop reads CARREIFGEKLFF. The CDR3 coding sequence is TGTGCCCGGCGAGAAATATTTGGCGAAAAACTGTTTTTT. The complete variable domain, with remaining parts taken from reference TRBV30 and TRBJ1-4, reads SQTIHQWPATLVQPVGSPLSLECTVEGTSNPNLYWYRQAAGRGLQLLFYSVGIGQISSEVPQNLSASRPQDRQFILSSKKLLLSDSGFYLCARREIFGEKLFFGSGTQLSVL.

The chain joins TRBV2 to TRBJ2-5; 7 bases are a match to TRBD2. Germline-derived CDR1 and CDR2 are SNHLY and FYNNEI. The ends lost 7 bases at V and 4 bases at J; junction bases unmatched: 6. The CDR3 runs to 13 residues. The CDR3 spells CASTETSRETQYF. In DNA, the CDR3 is TGTGCCAGCACTGAGACTAGCCGAGAGACCCAGTACTTC.

The chain uses TRBV2 and TRBJ2-5; the match to TRBD1 covers 8 bases. This CDR3 is built from 15 residues. Germline CDR1 SNHLY, CDR2 FYNNEI. Germline trimming cut 7 bases from V and 2 bases from J; bases unmatched to any gene: 9. This CDR3 reads CASKTGDVGQETQYF. CDR3 nucleotide sequence: TGTGCCAGCAAGACAGGGGATGTTGGGCAAGAGACCCAGTACTTC.

This clone turned up a few times. This chain uses TRBV30 with TRBJ1-1; 8 bases line up with TRBD1. The germline V gene has CDR1 GTSNPN and CDR2 SVGIG (reference sequence). Germline trimming cut 0 bases from V and 5 bases from J; bases unmatched to any gene: 5. The CDR3 contains 14 residues. The CDR3 reads CAWSVQGGITEAFF. The CDR3 DNA follows: TGTGCCTGGAGTGTACAGGGGGGGATAACTGAAGCTTTCTTT.

V and J are TRBV2 and TRBJ2-6, with a tentative D call TRBD1 (5 bases). CDR3 length: 17 amino acids. V was pared by 6 bases and J by 2 bases, with 17 bases between. Germline V gene lookup returns CDR1 SNHLY and CDR2 FYNNEI. The CDR3 here is CASSSPSEQAGANVLTF. The CDR3 bases are TGTGCCAGCAGCTCTCCTTCCGAACAGGCTGGGGCCAACGTCCTGACTTTC.

This clone showed up just a few times. The V gene is TRBV18, the J gene TRBJ2-3, with 8 bases fitting TRBD1. CDR1 and CDR2 (germline): KGHSH, LQKENI. With V trimmed by 5 bases and J by 2 bases, 6 bases remained unmatched. The CDR3 spans 15 residues. CDR3 protein: CASSTRTGSTDTQYF. CDR3 coding DNA: TGTGCCAGCTCAACACGGACAGGGTCCACAGATACGCAGTATTTT. Supplemented by reference TRBV18 and TRBJ2-3, the full variable domain reads NAGVMQNPRHLVRRRGQEARLRCSPMKGHSHVYWYRQLPEEGLKFMVYLQKENIIDESGMPKERFSAEFPKEGPSILRIQQVVRGDSAAYFCASSTRTGSTDTQYFGPGTRLTVL.

The rearrangement uses TRBV10-3 and TRBJ2-4; D may be TRBD1 or TRBD2 (5 bases each). The CDR3 has 15 amino acids. Germline lookup yields CDR1 ENHRY and CDR2 SYGVKD. The V end lost 0 bases, the J end lost 0 bases, and 6 bases lay between the germline ends. The CDR3 is CAISESGTAKNIQYF. CDR3 sequence (DNA): TGTGCCATCAGTGAGTCGGGGACAGCCAAAAACATTCAGTACTTC.